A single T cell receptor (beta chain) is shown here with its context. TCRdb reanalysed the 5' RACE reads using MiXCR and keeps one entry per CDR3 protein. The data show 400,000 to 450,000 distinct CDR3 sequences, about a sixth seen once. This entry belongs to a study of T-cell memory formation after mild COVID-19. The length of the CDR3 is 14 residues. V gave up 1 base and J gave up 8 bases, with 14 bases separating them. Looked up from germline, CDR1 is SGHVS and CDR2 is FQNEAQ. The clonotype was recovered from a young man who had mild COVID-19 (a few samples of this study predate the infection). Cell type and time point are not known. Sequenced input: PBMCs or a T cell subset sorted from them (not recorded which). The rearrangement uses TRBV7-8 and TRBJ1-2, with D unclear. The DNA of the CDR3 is TGTGCCAGCAGCTTAGTGGACCAGCCCCGGGGCTACACCTTC. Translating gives CASSLVDQPRGYTF.